This T cell receptor beta chain was recorded in a study of shared clonotypes between healthy human individuals. A note on this clone: Its antigen remains unknown.

A deep-level run was used for the assay. This table comes from immunoSEQ multiplex PCR, and its TCRdb copy is limited to in-frame clones, with some not included. The sample has roughly 1,800,000 clones, roughly 95% seen once. General study results and limits: The naive CD4 repertoires of several donors were compared, and approximately 5% of clonotypes were shared.

The naive CD8 population came from CD45RO-negative cells selected for CCR7, without terminally differentiated effector memory CD45RA+ cells. The TCR comes from a man aged 18 to 35 in good health. Input material: naive CD8+ T cells sorted from blood.

CDR3 amino acids: CASSPQGGEQYF. The CDR3 DNA reads TGTGCCAGCAGCCCTCAGGGGGGCGAGCAGTACTTC. The genes are TRBV27 and TRBJ2-7; the D gene is possibly TRBD1 (7 bases). CDR3 length equals 12 residues. Per germline, CDR1 MNHEY and CDR2 SMNVEV (reference sequence). Trimming removed 6 bases from V and 6 bases from J, with 12 bases in between.